Sequencing of this T cell receptor (beta chain) was carried out in a study of molecular identifiers for immune sequencing clone quantification. Notes on this clonotype: Antigen specificity is unknown.

Germline lookup yields CDR1 DFQATT and CDR2 SNEGSKA (reference sequence). The CDR3 covers 15 residues. Trimming took 1 base from V and 2 from J, leaving 14 bases between them. MiXCR, run by TCRdb on the PCR reads, gives a single entry per CDR3 protein. In the table there are approximately 500,000 distinct CDR3 sequences, around a fifth of which are singletons. Study-level points and caveats: Barcode-sharing identical TCR molecules could underestimate highly expanded clone sizes.

The chain joins TRBV20-1 to TRBJ1-1; the D gene is possibly TRBD1 (6 bases). This TCR came from a human donor in good health. Some libraries in this study had Jurkat cell RNA spiked in. Sequences were obtained from naive CD8+ T cells from blood, with Jurkat cell RNA spiked in. Subset noted: FACS-sorted CD8+CD4-CCR7+CD45RA+ naive T cells. CDR3 nucleotide sequence: TGCAGTGCTAGAGCTATGGACAGAGCCAACACTGAAGCTTTCTTT. Protein: CSARAMDRANTEAFF.